The 20 T cell receptor beta chains listed next were all sequenced from one sample in a study of blood T cell repertoires in COVID-19. TCRdb's copy holds only in-frame clones and misses some; the assay was immunoSEQ multiplex PCR. The sample carries 95,000 to 150,000 clones, more than 80% recorded once. The sample comprised peripheral blood. The receptors come from a man aged 35 to 55 with acute or convalescent COVID-19.

The chain joins TRBV10-3 to TRBJ2-3, with D perhaps TRBD2 (6 bases). CDR3 length: 14 residues. Germline CDR1 reads ENHRY; CDR2 reads SYGVKD. Deletions cut 6 bases from V and 1 base from J, with 11 bases between. The DNA for the CDR3 is TGTGCCATCAGCCTGGGGGGAGGCACAGATACGCAGTATTTT. It encodes CAISLGGGTDTQYF.

The rearrangement uses TRBV9 and TRBJ1-6, with 8 bases identical to TRBD1. Germline V CDR1 and CDR2: SGDLS, YYNGEE. The CDR3 has 14 amino acids. With 6 bases clipped from V and 7 bases from J, the junction kept 6 bases outside the gene matches. The CDR3 sequence is CASTTGTGNSPLHF. As DNA, the CDR3 is TGTGCCAGCACTACCGGGACAGGAAATTCACCCCTCCACTTT.

The chain couples TRBV30 to TRBJ2-1; D is ambiguous. V gave up 2 bases and J gave up 5 bases, with 10 bases separating them. The CDR3 sequence is 13 residues long. Germline loops: CDR1 GTSNPN, CDR2 SVGIG (reference sequence). CDR3 in amino acids: CAWSLLTNNEQFF. The CDR3 nucleotides read TGTGCCTGGAGTCTCCTGACAAACAATGAGCAGTTCTTC.

The chain joins TRBV5-4 to TRBJ1-4; D not certain. The CDR3 is 15 residues long. Trimming removed 0 bases from V and 0 bases from J, with 6 bases in between. Germline CDR1 reads SGHNT; CDR2 reads YYREEE (reference sequence). CDR3 in DNA: TGTGCCAGCAGCTTGGGGGCAGCAACTAATGAAAAACTGTTTTTT. It translates to CASSLGAATNEKLFF. The whole variable domain, filled in from reference TRBV5-4 and TRBJ1-4, reads ETGVTQSPTHLIKTRGQQVTLRCSSQSGHNTVSWYQQALGQGPQFIFQYYREEENGRGNFPPRFSGLQFPNYSSELNVNALELDDSALYLCASSLGAATNEKLFFGSGTQLSVL.

V is TRBV5-4 and J is TRBJ1-6; TRBD1 aligns across 8 bases. The CDR3 length is 15 residues. V gave up 0 bases and J gave up 10 bases; unmatched junction bases: 6. Germline-derived CDR1 and CDR2 are SGHNT and YYREEE (reference sequence). The CDR3 region has the DNA TGTGCCAGCAGCTTGGCAGGGGGCGAGGGATCACCCCTCCACTTT. This gives the protein CASSLAGGEGSPLHF. Based on the CDR3 plus reference TRBV5-4 and TRBJ1-6, the full variable domain is ETGVTQSPTHLIKTRGQQVTLRCSSQSGHNTVSWYQQALGQGPQFIFQYYREEENGRGNFPPRFSGLQFPNYSSELNVNALELDDSALYLCASSLAGGEGSPLHFGNGTRLTVT.

This clone appeared a few times. The genes are TRBV5-6 and TRBJ2-1, with unresolved D. In germline, CDR1 is SGHDT, CDR2 YYEEEE. There are 13 residues in the CDR3. V gave up 1 base and J gave up 9 bases, with 11 bases separating them. Here the CDR3 DNA reads TGTGCCAGCAGCTTGCAGGCAGGTGGTGAGCAGTTCTTC. Translated, it gives CASSLQAGGEQFF.

The J gene is TRBJ2-1, the V gene TRBV5-6; 9 bases are shared with TRBD1. The ends lost 4 bases at V and 2 bases at J; junction bases unmatched: 1. The CDR3 runs 14 residues. The germline V gene encodes CDR1 SGHDT and CDR2 YYEEEE. The CDR3 loop reads CASSRDRAYNEQFF. The DNA of the CDR3 is TGTGCCAGCAGCCGGGACAGGGCCTACAATGAGCAGTTCTTC.

This clone was detected only a few times. The chain has TRBV6-1 and TRBJ1-2; 7 nucleotides align to TRBD1. CDR3 length: 15 residues. Germline V lookup: CDR1 MNHNS, CDR2 SASEGT. J was trimmed by 6 bases and V by 3 bases; bases with no gene match: 10. CDR3 sequence reads: CASSDWGRGNDGYTF. CDR3 coding DNA: TGTGCCAGCAGTGATTGGGGCAGGGGGAATGATGGCTACACCTTC.

This clone was counted once. Other DNA sequences in this sample translate to the same CDR3. The chain links TRBV18 to TRBJ2-1, with TRBD2 as a possible D gene (6 bases). The V end was cut by 6 bases, the J end by 3 bases, with 15 bases between. Germline CDR1 and CDR2: KGHSH and LQKENI. This CDR3 has 15 amino acids. CDR3 loop: CASSPSAGNYNEQFF. DNA of the CDR3: TGTGCCAGCTCTCCTAGCGCGGGGAACTACAATGAGCAGTTCTTC.

The chain couples TRBV29-1 to TRBJ2-7; 7 bases line up with TRBD1. Germline V gene sequence: CDR1 SQVTM, CDR2 ANQGSEA. Trimming cost V 0 bases and J 7 bases; bases outside gene matches: 9. The CDR3 is made up of 14 amino acids. The CDR3 nucleotides are TGCAGCGTTGAAGATCAACAGGGGCTCGAGGAGCAGTACTTC. Its translation: CSVEDQQGLEEQYF.

The chain combines TRBV19 with TRBJ1-2, with D unclear. The germline CDR1 and CDR2 sequences are LNHDA and SQIVND (reference sequence). The V end was cut by 6 bases, the J end by 0 bases, with 17 bases between. The CDR3 loop spans 16 amino acids. In nucleotides, the CDR3 is TGTGCCAGTAGGGCCCCGGGAGGCAGTACTAACTATGGCTACACCTTC. It specifies CASRAPGGSTNYGYTF. Variable domain in full (rest from reference TRBV19 and TRBJ1-2): DGGITQSPKYLFRKEGQNVTLSCEQNLNHDAMYWYRQDPGQGLRLIYYSQIVNDFQKGDIAEGYSVSREKKESFPLTVTSAQKNPTAFYLCASRAPGGSTNYGYTFGSGTRLTVV.

The V gene is TRBV7-9, the J gene TRBJ1-4; TRBD1 is a possible D gene (6 bases). Trimming took off 7 bases at V and 3 bases at J, with 12 bases between the two ends. The CDR3 runs 14 residues. In germline, CDR1 is SEHNR, CDR2 FQNEAQ (reference sequence). This CDR3 is CASIGDTSNEKLFF. CDR3 nucleotides: TGTGCCAGCATAGGGGACACCTCTAATGAAAAACTGTTTTTT.

This rearrangement joins TRBV5-4 to TRBJ2-5; D perhaps matches TRBD2 (6 bases). The CDR3 spans 15 residues. V was trimmed by 5 bases and J by 5 bases, leaving 19 bases between them. Germline assignment: CDR1 SGHNT and CDR2 YYREEE (reference sequence). CDR3 sequence reads: CASSHPGPREETQYF. Here the CDR3 DNA reads TGTGCCAGCAGTCACCCGGGACCTCGGGAGGAGACCCAGTACTTC.

This clone was counted only a few times. V gene TRBV9 combines with J gene TRBJ2-5; 7 bases align to TRBD1. The CDR3 consists of 15 residues. V dropped 4 bases and J dropped 4; count of bases not matched to a gene: 10. Germline CDR1 SGDLS, CDR2 YYNGEE. The CDR3 loop is CASSTRQGLGETQYF. The CDR3 DNA reads TGTGCCAGCAGCACCCGACAGGGTTTGGGAGAGACCCAGTACTTC. Filled out from reference TRBV9 and TRBJ2-5, the complete variable domain reads DSGVTQTPKHLITATGQRVTLRCSPRSGDLSVYWYQQSLDQGLQFLIQYYNGEERAKGNILERFSAQQFPDLHSELNLSSLELGDSALYFCASSTRQGLGETQYFGPGTRLLVL.

As concerns this clone: An end of the junction does not agree with germline; a read error may underlie this. V and J are TRBV7-7 and TRBJ2-1; the match to TRBD1 covers 9 bases. There are 14 residues in the CDR3. Germline CDR1 SSHAT, CDR2 FNYEAQ (reference sequence). DNA of the CDR3: TGTGCTAGCAGCAAGGGACAGGGAAACAATGAGCAGTTCTTC. Protein: CASSKGQGNNEQFF.

The chain has TRBV7-8 and TRBJ2-1, with D tentatively TRBD1 (6 bases). The CDR3 length is 15 residues. Trimming left V 1 base short and J 6 bases short, with 13 bases between. CDR1 and CDR2 from the germline V gene are SGHVS and FQNEAQ. CDR3 protein: CASSLDSGAGNEQFF. CDR3 bases: TGTGCCAGCAGCTTAGATTCAGGGGCAGGCAATGAGCAGTTCTTC.

The V gene is TRBV9, the J gene TRBJ2-5, with 11 bases lining up with TRBD2. CDR1 is SGDLS and CDR2 is YYNGEE in the germline V gene. With V trimmed by 1 base and J by 2 bases, 4 bases remained unmatched. The CDR3 is made up of 16 amino acids. DNA of the CDR3: TGTGCCAGCAGCGTAAGGGTAGCGGGGGGGCAAGAGACCCAGTACTTC. Translated, it gives CASSVRVAGGQETQYF.

The rearrangement links TRBV5-1 to TRBJ1-3; tentative D call: TRBD1 (6 bases). Germline values: CDR1 SGHRS, CDR2 YFSETQ. V lost 1 base and J lost 4, with 9 bases in between. The CDR3 extends over 14 amino acids. The CDR3 here is CASSLTGYGNTIYF. The CDR3 DNA sequence: TGCGCCAGCAGCTTGACAGGGTACGGAAACACCATATATTTT.

The rearrangement links TRBV19 to TRBJ2-7; 7 nucleotides match TRBD2. From germline, CDR1 is LNHDA and CDR2 SQIVND (reference sequence). CDR3 length: 13 amino acids. The J segment lost 0 bases and the V segment lost 6 bases, leaving 2 bases of the junction unmatched. The CDR3: CASSRDYSYEQYF. The DNA of the CDR3 is TGTGCCAGTAGCCGGGACTACTCCTACGAGCAGTACTTC.

The chain is built from TRBV6-5 and TRBJ1-6; TRBD1 might be the D (5 bases). Germline loops: CDR1 MNHEY, CDR2 SVGAGI. The CDR3 is 15 residues long. V lost 9 bases and J lost 0, with 12 bases in between. CDR3 residues: CASGTGGSYNSPLHF. CDR3 DNA: TGTGCCAGTGGGACTGGAGGCTCCTATAATTCACCCCTCCACTTT.